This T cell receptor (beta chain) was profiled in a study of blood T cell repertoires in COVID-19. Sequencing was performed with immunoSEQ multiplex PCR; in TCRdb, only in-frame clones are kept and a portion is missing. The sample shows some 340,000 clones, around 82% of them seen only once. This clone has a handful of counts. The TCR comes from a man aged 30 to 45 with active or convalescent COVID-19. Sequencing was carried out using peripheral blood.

CDR3 protein: CASSFGGTDTEAFF. The CDR3 DNA reads TGTGCCAGCAGCTTCGGCGGGACAGACACTGAAGCTTTCTTT. The genes are TRBV5-8 and TRBJ1-1; 7 positions match TRBD1. The CDR3 is 14 residues long. V gave up 2 bases and J gave up 3 bases; unmatched junction bases: 4. Per germline, CDR1 SGHTS and CDR2 YDEGEE.